A single sample is the source of the 25 T cell receptor beta chains below, sequenced in a study of T cells in tuberculosis. Sequencing used immunoSEQ multiplex PCR; TCRdb keeps in-frame clones, though not all of them. Here the sample spans about 30,000 clones, 80% to 95% being singletons. Regarding time point: new active TB diagnosis, blood taken before or within 7 days of starting treatment. The material sequenced was PBMCs, taken at tuberculosis diagnosis. The receptor source for this set is an adult with tuberculosis.

The chain employs TRBV14 and TRBJ2-7; D is ambiguous. Germline V CDR1 and CDR2: SGHDN, FVKESK. Trimming pared 0 bases from V and 7 bases from J, leaving 10 bases between. The CDR3 sequence is 13 residues long. The CDR3 spells CASSQDISLEQYV. The DNA of the CDR3 is TGTGCCAGCAGCCAAGACATCAGCTTGGAGCAGTACGTC.

The chain uses TRBV6-5 and TRBJ1-6; 9 bases align to TRBD1. The CDR3 has 15 amino acids. The germline V gene has CDR1 MNHEY and CDR2 SVGAGI. V was clipped by 4 bases and J by 8 bases; unmatched bases: 6. Here the CDR3 reads CASSSRDRVHSPLHF. The CDR3 nucleotides are TGTGCCAGCAGTTCCCGGGACAGGGTACATTCACCCCTCCACTTT.

The CDR3 spells CASSSTRGSTEAFF. DNA of the CDR3: TGTGCCAGCAGTAGCACCAGGGGGTCCACTGAAGCTTTCTTT. This chain connects TRBV28 to TRBJ1-1; TRBD1 matches 7 bases. CDR3 length: 14 residues. CDR1 is MDHEN, CDR2 SYDVKM, per germline. V lost 5 bases, J lost 4 bases, and 7 bases stayed unmatched. The whole variable domain, filled in from reference TRBV28 and TRBJ1-1, reads DVKVTQSSRYLVKRTGEKVFLECVQDMDHENMFWYRQDPGLGLRLIYFSYDVKMKEKGDIPEGYSVSREKKERFSLILESASTNQTSMYLCASSSTRGSTEAFFGQGTRLTVV.

This clone was seen a few times. J is TRBJ1-5 and V is TRBV28; no clear D. Between the trimmed V and J ends, which lost 6 bases and 0 bases, there was a span of 12 bases. Germline lookup yields CDR1 MDHEN and CDR2 SYDVKM. The CDR3 is 15 residues long. Written as DNA, the CDR3 is TGTGCCAGCAGCCTTTCGGGTACTAGCAATCAGCCCCAGCATTTT. It is translated as CASSLSGTSNQPQHF. The entire variable domain, with the rest obtained from reference TRBV28 and TRBJ1-5, is as follows: DVKVTQSSRYLVKRTGEKVFLECVQDMDHENMFWYRQDPGLGLRLIYFSYDVKMKEKGDIPEGYSVSREKKERFSLILESASTNQTSMYLCASSLSGTSNQPQHFGDGTRLSIL.

The rearrangement joins TRBV21-1 to TRBJ2-7; whether TRBD2, the table's D call, matches the DNA was not checked. TRBV21-1 is noted as a pseudogene. The CDR3 is 19 residues long. The CDR3 here is CASSKVKRGGPPGSYEQYF. CDR3 DNA: TGTGCCAGCAGCAAAGTGAAGCGGGGGGGGCCTCCCGGATCCTACGAGCAGTACTTC.

This chain joins TRBV7-2 and TRBJ1-2, with a possible D match to TRBD1 (5 bases). Germline V gene data show CDR1 as SGHTA and CDR2 as FQGNSA. The CDR3 has 15 amino acids. V dropped 1 base and J dropped 5 bases, with 14 bases sitting between them. This CDR3 is CASSLGTSQPYGYTF. The CDR3 nucleotides are TGTGCCAGCAGCTTAGGGACATCGCAGCCTTATGGCTACACCTTC.

This chain joins TRBV27 and TRBJ2-1; 12 bases line up with TRBD2. This CDR3 has 15 residues. Germline V gene sequence: CDR1 MNHEY, CDR2 SMNVEV (reference sequence). V dropped 5 bases and J dropped 7; count of bases not matched to a gene: 6. The CDR3 coding sequence is TGTGCCAGCAGTACAGGACTAGCGGGGCCAAATGAGCAGTTCTTC. As protein: CASSTGLAGPNEQFF.

This clone was observed a single time. The chain links TRBV10-3 to TRBJ2-7; D perhaps matches TRBD2 (6 bases). Looked up from germline, CDR1 is ENHRY and CDR2 is SYGVKD. The ends were cut back, 2 bases at V and 3 bases at J, with 14 bases in the middle. The CDR3 is 15 amino acids. The CDR3 reads CAISEGFRGSYEQYV. The CDR3 bases are TGTGCCATCAGTGAGGGCTTCCGGGGGAGCTACGAGCAGTACGTC.

The V call is TRBV5-6, the J call TRBJ1-4; unclear D gene. The CDR3 contains 13 residues. V was cut by 8 bases and J by 1 base, with 9 bases left in between. The germline V gene has CDR1 SGHDT and CDR2 YYEEEE. The DNA of the CDR3 is TGTGCCAGTCAAGTACTAACTAATGAAAAACTGTTTTTT. Translation: CASQVLTNEKLFF.

The V call is TRBV7-2, the J call TRBJ2-7; no clear D gene. The CDR3 runs to 13 residues. V gave up 3 bases and J gave up 0 bases, with 6 bases separating them. Germline V gene lookup returns CDR1 SGHTA and CDR2 FQGNSA. CDR3 amino acids: CASSFASSYEQYF. As DNA, the CDR3 is TGTGCCAGCAGCTTCGCCAGCTCCTACGAGCAGTACTTC.

This chain uses TRBV5-1 with TRBJ2-7, with D possibly TRBD2 on 6 matching bases. Germline CDR1 is SGHRS and CDR2 is YFSETQ. V lost 4 bases, J lost 2 bases, and 16 bases lay in between. CDR3 length equals 15 residues. CDR3 DNA: TGCGCCAGCAGCGGGGGGTCCGAGACACCCTACGAGCAGTACTTC. Its protein product is CASSGGSETPYEQYF.

Here the CDR3 reads CASSLLQGTMWTEAFF. The CDR3 DNA reads TGCGCCAGCAGCCTCTTACAGGGTACGATGTGGACTGAAGCTTTCTTT. The rearrangement uses TRBV4-1 and TRBJ1-1, with a tentative D call TRBD1 (6 bases). The V gene lost 4 bases and the J gene lost 5 bases, with 20 bases spanning the gap. The germline CDR1 and CDR2 sequences are MGHRA and YSYEKL. CDR3 length: 16 amino acids.

The chain has TRBV19 and TRBJ2-1, with 9 bases fitting TRBD1. This CDR3 contains 13 residues. Germline loops: CDR1 LNHDA, CDR2 SQIVND (reference sequence). V was clipped by 8 bases and J by 9 bases; unmatched bases: 8. The CDR3 nucleotides are TGTGCCAGTGGAGGGACAGGGTTAGCTGAGCAGTTCTTC. Translation: CASGGTGLAEQFF.

The genes are TRBV5-6 and TRBJ2-1; 7 nucleotides align to TRBD1. Germline trimming cut 3 bases from V and 12 bases from J; bases unmatched to any gene: 3. This CDR3 has 11 residues. Germline CDR1 SGHDT, CDR2 YYEEEE. CDR3 nucleotides: TGTGCCAGCAGCTCTCGACAGGGGCAGTTCTTC. Translation: CASSSRQGQFF.

This sequence joins TRBV10-3 and TRBJ2-2, with a weak D call TRBD2 (6 bases). This CDR3 contains 15 residues. Germline CDR1 is ENHRY and CDR2 is SYGVKD. V was trimmed by 11 bases and J by 0 bases, leaving 16 bases between them. CDR3 protein: CALRPGLSNTGELFF. CDR3 nucleotides: TGTGCCCTCCGACCGGGACTGTCGAACACCGGGGAGCTGTTTTTT.

The rearrangement links TRBV11-2 to TRBJ1-3, with D uncertain. Per germline, CDR1 SGHAT and CDR2 FQNNGV. This CDR3 has 16 residues. Trimming removed 0 bases at V and 3 bases at J, with 12 bases between. CDR3 DNA sequence: TGTGCCAGCAGCTTAGATCGGGTCCGCAATGGAAACACCATATATTTT. This codes for CASSLDRVRNGNTIYF.

This clone was recorded once. J is TRBJ1-1 and V is TRBV5-6; D may be TRBD1 (6 bases). This CDR3 spans 13 amino acids. Germline lookup yields CDR1 SGHDT and CDR2 YYEEEE. Trimming stripped 4 bases from V and 1 base from J, with 8 bases between. The CDR3 DNA reads TGTGCCAGCAGCAGGACAGCGAACACTGAAGCTTTCTTT. Its translation is CASSRTANTEAFF.

The V call is TRBV11-2, the J call TRBJ2-2; TRBD2 might be the D (5 bases). The CDR3 totals 17 residues. V was pared by 4 bases and J by 6 bases, with 21 bases between. Germline CDR1 reads SGHAT; CDR2 reads FQNNGV. CDR3 residues: CASSSPGYAQVSGELFF. The CDR3 DNA is TGTGCCAGCAGCTCCCCGGGATACGCCCAGGTCTCCGGGGAGCTGTTTTTT.

CDR3 sequence reads: CAWSPAAYGYTF. CDR3 DNA sequence: TGTGCCTGGAGTCCGGCGGCTTATGGCTACACCTTC. The chain employs TRBV30 and TRBJ1-2, with no clear D. The CDR3 runs 12 residues. Germline V gives CDR1 GTSNPN, CDR2 SVGIG (reference sequence). The germline V and J ends were trimmed by 2 bases and 5 bases, with 9 bases remaining between them.

V is TRBV19 and J is TRBJ1-1; D may be TRBD1 (5 bases). Per germline, CDR1 LNHDA and CDR2 SQIVND (reference sequence). The CDR3 covers 15 residues. The V and J ends lost 3 bases and 0 bases respectively, with 11 bases between them. In DNA, the CDR3 is TGTGCCAGTAGTATGAGACAGTTCATGAACACTGAAGCTTTCTTT. Its protein product is CASSMRQFMNTEAFF. Based on the CDR3 plus reference TRBV19 and TRBJ1-1, the full variable domain is DGGITQSPKYLFRKEGQNVTLSCEQNLNHDAMYWYRQDPGQGLRLIYYSQIVNDFQKGDIAEGYSVSREKKESFPLTVTSAQKNPTAFYLCASSMRQFMNTEAFFGQGTRLTVV.

J is TRBJ2-1 and V is TRBV25-1; 10 bases map to TRBD2. Germline CDR1 and CDR2: MGHDK and SYGVNS. The CDR3 is 16 amino acids. V lost 4 bases, J lost 4 bases, and 7 bases stayed unmatched. This CDR3 reads CASSGAGGPAYNEQFF. CDR3 DNA sequence: TGTGCCAGCAGTGGAGCGGGGGGGCCTGCTTACAATGAGCAGTTCTTC. The full variable domain, completed using reference TRBV25-1 and TRBJ2-1, is EADIYQTPRYLVIGTGKKITLECSQTMGHDKMYWYQQDPGMELHLIHYSYGVNSTEKGDLSSESTVSRIRTEHFPLTLESARPSHTSQYLCASSGAGGPAYNEQFFGPGTRLTVL.

The chain carries TRBV30 and TRBJ1-2; maybe TRBD1 (6 bases). Germline V gene sequence: CDR1 GTSNPN, CDR2 SVGIG (reference sequence). The CDR3 totals 14 residues. V dropped 5 bases and J dropped 6 bases, with 19 bases sitting between them. The CDR3 sequence is CAWLRGGRVDGYTF. CDR3 sequence (DNA): TGTGCCTGGTTGAGGGGGGGGCGCGTCGATGGCTACACCTTC. The full variable domain, completed using reference TRBV30 and TRBJ1-2, is SQTIHQWPATLVQPVGSPLSLECTVEGTSNPNLYWYRQAAGRGLQLLFYSVGIGQISSEVPQNLSASRPQDRQFILSSKKLLLSDSGFYLCAWLRGGRVDGYTFGSGTRLTVV.

The chain couples TRBV5-6 to TRBJ2-5, with D possibly TRBD2 on 7 matching bases. V gave up 4 bases and J gave up 3 bases, with 13 bases separating them. Germline loops: CDR1 SGHDT, CDR2 YYEEEE. This CDR3 is built from 14 residues. The CDR3 here is CASSRREGEETQYF. The DNA for the CDR3 is TGTGCCAGCAGCCGAAGGGAGGGGGAAGAGACCCAGTACTTC.

CDR3 sequence (DNA): TGCGCCAGCAAAACCGAAGTTAGCGCCGGGGAGCTGTTTTTT. The encoded protein is CASKTEVSAGELFF. V gene TRBV5-1 combines with J gene TRBJ2-2; possible D gene TRBD2, 5 bases. The germline CDR1 and CDR2 sequences are SGHRS and YFSETQ. The CDR3 spans 14 residues. V was cut by 6 bases and J by 6 bases, with 15 bases left in between.

This clone appeared a single time. V is TRBV19 and J is TRBJ2-3, with 13 nucleotides matching TRBD2. V shed 4 bases and J 3 bases; nucleotides not matched to a gene: 4. The CDR3 consists of 16 residues. Per germline, CDR1 LNHDA and CDR2 SQIVND (reference sequence). CDR3 nucleotides: TGTGCCAGTAGTAAGACTAGCGGGGGGTGGACAGATACGCAGTATTTT. Translating it yields CASSKTSGGWTDTQYF. Full variable domain (remainder filled in from reference TRBV19 and TRBJ2-3): DGGITQSPKYLFRKEGQNVTLSCEQNLNHDAMYWYRQDPGQGLRLIYYSQIVNDFQKGDIAEGYSVSREKKESFPLTVTSAQKNPTAFYLCASSKTSGGWTDTQYFGPGTRLTVL.